This passage covers 30 T cell receptor beta chains from one sample sequenced in a study of cytomegalovirus exposure and HLA in healthy donors. TCRdb keeps only in-frame clones here, not all; method: immunoSEQ multiplex PCR. The data hold around 130,000 clones, with approximately 89% observed a single time. Sequenced input: PBMCs. The receptors were gathered from a man aged 25-45 years in good health and CMV-seronegative.

The chain employs TRBV25-1 and TRBJ1-1; maybe TRBD1 (6 bases). Between the trimmed V and J ends, which lost 5 bases and 1 base, there was a span of 11 bases. In germline, CDR1 is MGHDK, CDR2 SYGVNS. The CDR3 is 14 amino acids. As DNA, the CDR3 is TGTGCCAGCAGTCCGGGGGGGGCGAACACTGAAGCTTTCTTT. Translation: CASSPGGANTEAFF.

This chain links TRBV2 with TRBJ1-5; 11 nucleotides align to TRBD1. The CDR3 has 15 amino acids. Germline CDR1 and CDR2: SNHLY and FYNNEI. V was pared by 7 bases and J by 7 bases, with 9 bases of the junction left unmatched. The CDR3 region is CASNGQGARSQPQHF. The CDR3 coding sequence is TGTGCCAGCAATGGACAGGGGGCGCGTAGCCAGCCCCAGCATTTT.

V gene TRBV7-9 combines with J gene TRBJ2-7, with 7 bases matching TRBD1. Germline values: CDR1 SEHNR, CDR2 FQNEAQ (reference sequence). V lost 0 bases to trimming and J lost 4 bases; unmatched junction nucleotides: 9. This CDR3 contains 16 residues. DNA for the CDR3: TGTGCCAGCAGCTTAGCATTAGACAGGGATCCTTACGAGCAGTACTTC. The encoded protein is CASSLALDRDPYEQYF.

The J gene is TRBJ2-1, the V gene TRBV11-2; 9 bases agree with TRBD1. The J segment lost 4 bases and the V segment lost 10 bases, leaving 5 bases of the junction unmatched. The germline gives CDR1 SGHAT, CDR2 FQNNGV. The CDR3 contains 13 residues. The DNA for the CDR3 is TGTGCCATAGGGACAGGGTCGTACAATGAGCAGTTCTTC. Its protein is CAIGTGSYNEQFF.

The chain combines TRBV6-5 with TRBJ2-5; the match to TRBD1 covers 7 bases. This CDR3 is 16 amino acids long. V lost 0 bases to trimming and J lost 4 bases; unmatched junction nucleotides: 8. Germline V lookup: CDR1 MNHEY, CDR2 SVGAGI. The CDR3 spells CASSYSDRTGGETQYF. The CDR3 DNA sequence: TGTGCCAGCAGTTACTCGGACAGGACAGGAGGAGAGACCCAGTACTTC.

This clone was recorded a few times. This chain joins TRBV13 and TRBJ1-1; D remains unclear. Trimming shortened V by 5 bases and J by 1 base, and 11 bases separated the two germline ends. There are 14 residues in the CDR3. CDR1 PRHDT and CDR2 FYEKMQ come from the germline V gene (reference sequence). CDR3 protein: CASSASTRNTEAFF. In DNA, the CDR3 is TGTGCCAGCAGCGCCTCCACACGGAACACTGAAGCTTTCTTT.

V gene TRBV7-9 combines with J gene TRBJ1-4, with a weak D call TRBD1 (6 bases). The length of the CDR3 is 14 residues. From germline, CDR1 is SEHNR and CDR2 FQNEAQ (reference sequence). Trimming took off 5 bases at V and 6 bases at J, with 13 bases between the two ends. CDR3 loop: CASSTDRGDEKLFF. For the CDR3, the DNA is TGTGCCAGCAGCACGGACAGAGGTGATGAAAAACTGTTTTTT.

The chain employs TRBV15 and TRBJ2-2; TRBD1 matches at 7 bases. The CDR3 is 15 residues long. V lost 4 bases to trimming and J lost 6 bases; unmatched junction nucleotides: 8. Looked up from germline, CDR1 is LNHNV and CDR2 is YYDKDF (reference sequence). The CDR3 DNA reads TGTGCCACCAGCACGGAGACAGGGCCCTCCGGGGAGCTGTTTTTT. It specifies CATSTETGPSGELFF.

The gene calls are TRBV11-2 and TRBJ1-1, with 7 bases matching TRBD1. Per the germline V gene, CDR1 is SGHAT and CDR2 is FQNNGV. CDR3 length equals 14 residues. J was trimmed by 7 bases and V by 2 bases; bases with no gene match: 7. This chain's CDR3 is CASSLIEGASEAFF. For the CDR3, the DNA is TGTGCCAGCAGCTTAATTGAGGGGGCGAGTGAAGCTTTCTTT.

The gene calls are TRBV7-2 and TRBJ1-5; 9 nucleotides line up with TRBD1. Unmatched junction bases numbered 8, after V lost 5 bases and J lost 6 bases. The CDR3 has 15 residues. Looked up from germline, CDR1 is SGHTA and CDR2 is FQGNSA. The CDR3 loop is CASSLTGGQGQPQHF. DNA for the CDR3: TGTGCCAGCAGCCTTACAGGGGGCCAAGGTCAGCCCCAGCATTTT.

V gene TRBV2 combines with J gene TRBJ2-2; 10 nucleotides align to TRBD1. CDR1 and CDR2 (germline): SNHLY, FYNNEI. V was pared by 4 bases and J by 5 bases, with 1 base of the junction left unmatched. The CDR3 covers 14 residues. The CDR3 loop is CASSAGQGTGELFF. DNA for the CDR3: TGTGCCAGCAGTGCGGGACAGGGGACCGGGGAGCTGTTTTTT.

This sequence joins TRBV28 and TRBJ1-5; D is ambiguous. The CDR3 has 14 residues. The V end lost 2 bases, the J end lost 9 bases, and 14 bases lay between the germline ends. Germline-derived CDR1 and CDR2 are MDHEN and SYDVKM. The CDR3 nucleotides read TGTGCCAGCAGTTTAGGGCAGCGGGGTCTGCCCCAGCATTTT. It encodes CASSLGQRGLPQHF.

The chain is built from TRBV18 and TRBJ2-6; D may be TRBD1 (5 bases). Trimming took off 3 bases at V and 4 bases at J, with 19 bases between the two ends. This CDR3 comprises 18 residues. Germline loops: CDR1 KGHSH, CDR2 LQKENI. DNA of the CDR3: TGTGCCAGCTCACCCCGGGCCAGAATCAGGGCAGGGGCCAACGTCCTGACTTTC. The encoded protein is CASSPRARIRAGANVLTF.

V gene TRBV4-1 combines with J gene TRBJ2-3; 7 bases agree with TRBD1. V gave up 4 bases and J gave up 4 bases; unmatched junction bases: 11. The length of the CDR3 is 16 residues. CDR1 MGHRA and CDR2 YSYEKL come from the germline V gene. CDR3 DNA: TGCGCCAGCAGCCGACTTCAGACAGGGCTATCAGATACGCAGTATTTT. Residues: CASSRLQTGLSDTQYF.

J is TRBJ1-6 and V is TRBV11-2, with D maybe TRBD1 (5 bases). Germline V gives CDR1 SGHAT, CDR2 FQNNGV. Between the trimmed V and J ends, which lost 1 base and 11 bases, there was a span of 12 bases. CDR3 size: 14 residues. The CDR3 spells CASSLVQGGPPLHF. The CDR3 DNA follows: TGTGCCAGCAGCTTAGTTCAGGGTGGGCCACCCCTCCACTTT.

V gene TRBV27 combines with J gene TRBJ1-5, with D hard to call. Trimming removed 3 bases from V and 0 bases from J, with 3 bases in between. CDR1 is MNHEY and CDR2 is SMNVEV in the germline V gene (reference sequence). This CDR3 region has 13 residues. CDR3 in amino acids: CASSLSSNQPQHF. The CDR3 region has the DNA TGTGCCAGCAGTTTGAGTAGCAATCAGCCCCAGCATTTT.

The rearrangement links TRBV19 to TRBJ1-5, with 7 bases matching TRBD1. The V segment lost 5 bases and the J segment 3 bases; nucleotides outside the gene matches: 10. This CDR3 has 16 amino acids. Germline CDR1 and CDR2: LNHDA and SQIVND (reference sequence). CDR3 sequence reads: CASSSHRTGANQPQHF. CDR3 bases: TGTGCCAGTAGTTCGCACCGGACAGGTGCCAATCAGCCCCAGCATTTT.

The genes are TRBV18 and TRBJ2-2; 9 nucleotides agree with TRBD1. CDR3 size: 15 residues. J was trimmed by 6 bases and V by 3 bases; bases with no gene match: 5. Germline CDR1 reads KGHSH; CDR2 reads LQKENI. The DNA of the CDR3 is TGTGCCAGCTCACCCCGGGACAGGGTCCCCGGGGAGCTGTTTTTT. It translates to CASSPRDRVPGELFF. The full variable domain, in which reference TRBV18 and TRBJ2-2 provide the parts outside the CDR3, is NAGVMQNPRHLVRRRGQEARLRCSPMKGHSHVYWYRQLPEEGLKFMVYLQKENIIDESGMPKERFSAEFPKEGPSILRIQQVVRGDSAAYFCASSPRDRVPGELFFGEGSRLTVL.

The chain links TRBV13 to TRBJ2-5, with D possibly matching TRBD2 (6 bases). CDR3 size: 14 residues. Germline CDR1 is PRHDT and CDR2 is FYEKMQ (reference sequence). Trimming stripped 1 base from V and 5 bases from J, with 11 bases between. Here the CDR3 DNA reads TGTGCCAGCAGCTTAGTTGGCCGGGAGGAGACCCAGTACTTC. It translates to CASSLVGREETQYF.

This clone appeared once. V is TRBV7-9 and J is TRBJ2-5; no clear D. This CDR3 contains 12 residues. The ends were cut back, 3 bases at V and 5 bases at J, with 7 bases in the middle. Germline-derived CDR1 and CDR2 are SEHNR and FQNEAQ (reference sequence). DNA for the CDR3: TGTGCCAGCAGCTTCGTCGGGGAGACCCAGTACTTC. It codes for CASSFVGETQYF.

The chain couples TRBV27 to TRBJ1-5, with D uncertain. V was clipped by 0 bases and J by 1 base, with 10 bases between them. From germline, CDR1 is MNHEY and CDR2 SMNVEV (reference sequence). The CDR3 runs to 16 residues. The CDR3 DNA reads as TGTGCCAGCAGTTTATCCCCGGGAGGGAGCAATCAGCCCCAGCATTTT. Amino acids: CASSLSPGGSNQPQHF.

The rearrangement links TRBV14 to TRBJ2-7; D uncertain. CDR1 is SGHDN, CDR2 FVKESK, per germline. The CDR3 covers 15 residues. V lost 0 bases and J 0 bases, leaving 9 bases between the germline ends. The CDR3 bases are TGTGCCAGCAGCCAAGAGATAACCAGCTCCTACGAGCAGTACTTC. It translates to CASSQEITSSYEQYF.

The J gene is TRBJ1-4, the V gene TRBV7-9; 10 bases match TRBD1. V lost 4 bases, J lost 5 bases, and 1 base stayed unmatched. From germline, CDR1 is SEHNR and CDR2 FQNEAQ (reference sequence). CDR3 size: 14 residues. CDR3: CASSSGQGNEKLFF. CDR3 sequence (DNA): TGTGCCAGCAGCTCGGGACAGGGGAATGAAAAACTGTTTTTT.

This clone appeared once. The V call is TRBV10-3, the J call TRBJ2-1; D is possibly TRBD2 (5 bases). V lost 3 bases, J lost 3 bases, and 6 bases lay in between. CDR1 and CDR2 from the germline V gene are ENHRY and SYGVKD. The CDR3 is 13 residues long. The CDR3 region is CAISEGGYNEQFF. The CDR3 DNA follows: TGTGCCATCAGTGAAGGAGGCTACAATGAGCAGTTCTTC.

The chain joins TRBV10-3 to TRBJ1-2, with TRBD1 matching 8 bases. The CDR3 spans 15 residues. V lost 9 bases, J lost 2 bases, and 11 bases stayed unmatched. CDR1 and CDR2 from the germline V gene are ENHRY and SYGVKD. CDR3 loop: CAMGSPDRANYGYTF. CDR3 nucleotides: TGTGCCATGGGGAGCCCGGACAGGGCAAACTATGGCTACACCTTC.

The CDR3: CASSLGTRGTDTQYF. The CDR3 DNA is TGTGCCAGCAGCCTCGGGACTAGGGGCACAGATACGCAGTATTTT. The rearrangement uses TRBV7-6 and TRBJ2-3; 8 bases match TRBD2. Germline V gives CDR1 SGHVS, CDR2 FNYEAQ. V shed 5 bases and J 1 base; nucleotides not matched to a gene: 5. The CDR3 runs 15 residues.

This sequence joins TRBV4-1 and TRBJ2-7, with a tentative D call TRBD2 (6 bases). The CDR3 totals 13 residues. Germline V gene lookup returns CDR1 MGHRA and CDR2 YSYEKL. With 3 bases removed from V and 3 bases from J, the gap between germline ends came to 9 bases. The DNA of the CDR3 is TGCGCCAGCAGCCACTCGGGGGACTACGAGCAGTACTTC. It yields the protein CASSHSGDYEQYF.

The chain combines TRBV28 with TRBJ2-7; the match to TRBD1 covers 11 bases. Germline V gives CDR1 MDHEN, CDR2 SYDVKM. CDR3 length: 15 residues. V lost 6 bases to trimming and J lost 5 bases; unmatched junction nucleotides: 9. CDR3 in amino acids: CASSPPGQGVHEQYF. The CDR3 DNA follows: TGTGCCAGCAGCCCACCGGGACAGGGGGTCCACGAGCAGTACTTC.

The chain employs TRBV7-9 and TRBJ1-1, with unresolved D. The V gene lost 5 bases and the J gene lost 1 base, with 14 bases spanning the gap. This CDR3 is built from 15 residues. Germline loops: CDR1 SEHNR, CDR2 FQNEAQ (reference sequence). CDR3 sequence reads: CASSPGSRRNTEAFF. The CDR3 DNA reads as TGTGCCAGCAGCCCGGGGAGTAGGAGGAACACTGAAGCTTTCTTT.

The rearrangement links TRBV4-2 to TRBJ1-2, with TRBD1 matching over 7 bases. V was clipped by 1 base and J by 4 bases; unmatched bases: 6. The CDR3 covers 15 residues. Looked up from germline, CDR1 is LGHNA and CDR2 is YNFKEQ. CDR3 bases: TGTGCCAGCAGCCAAGGAACAGGGGAACTCTATGGCTACACCTTC. This gives the protein CASSQGTGELYGYTF.